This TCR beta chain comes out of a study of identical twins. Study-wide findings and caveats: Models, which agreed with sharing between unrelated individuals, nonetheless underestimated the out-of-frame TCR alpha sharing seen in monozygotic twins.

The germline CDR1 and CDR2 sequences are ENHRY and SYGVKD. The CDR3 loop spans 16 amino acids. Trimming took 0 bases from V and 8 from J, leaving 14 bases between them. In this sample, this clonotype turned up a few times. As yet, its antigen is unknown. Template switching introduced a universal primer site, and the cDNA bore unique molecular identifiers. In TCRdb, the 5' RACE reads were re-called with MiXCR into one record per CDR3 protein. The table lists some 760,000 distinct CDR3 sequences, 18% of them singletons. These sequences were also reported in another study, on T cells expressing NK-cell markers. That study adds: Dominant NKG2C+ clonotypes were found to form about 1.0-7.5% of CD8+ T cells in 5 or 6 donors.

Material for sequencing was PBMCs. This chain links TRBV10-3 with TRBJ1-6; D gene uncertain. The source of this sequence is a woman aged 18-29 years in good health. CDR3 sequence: CAISESRDKDHSPLHF. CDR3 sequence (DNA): TGTGCCATCAGTGAGTCTAGGGATAAGGATCATTCACCCCTCCACTTT.